These T cell receptor beta chains were read from a single sample in a study of shared clonotypes between healthy human individuals. Method: immunoSEQ multiplex PCR; TCRdb's copy keeps in-frame clones and lacks some. The profile covers more than 2 million clones, with approximately 92% appearing a single time and around 1.7% taken by the ten largest. The source material was naive CD8+ T cells from PBMCs. The origin of the receptors is a man aged 18 to 35 in good health. Some clones in this sample may be carry-over from other donors' samples. Each CDR3 is given with its conserved first and last residue. The D gene is left open where the match is weak. Some rows have no size entry. The others give once, few or many, or a class for an expanded clone.

>TRBV27|-|TRBJ2-5|-
CASSPTGTPGETQYF
TGTGCCAGCAGCCCGACCGGGACGCCAGGAGAGACCCAGTACTTC
>TRBV11-3|-|TRBJ2-2|-
CASSSDGELFF
TGTGCCAGCAGCTCGGACGGGGAGCTGTTTTTT
>TRBV7-8|-|TRBJ1-2|TRBD1
CASSALGQGAGYTF
TGTGCCAGCAGCGCCCTGGGACAGGGGGCTGGCTACACCTTC
>TRBV27|-|TRBJ1-5|-
CASSLQAINQPQHF
TGTGCCAGCAGTTTACAGGCTATCAATCAGCCCCAGCATTTT
>TRBV7-9|once|TRBJ1-1|TRBD1
CASSLNLRGPLRDTEAFF
TGTGCCAGCAGCTTAAATTTAAGGGGGCCCCTCAGGGACACTGAAGCTTTCTTT
>TRBV28|-|TRBJ2-1|TRBD2
CASSDLAGGLAEQFF
TGTGCCAGCAGTGACCTAGCGGGGGGATTGGCGGAGCAGTTCTTC
>TRBV27|-|TRBJ2-7|TRBD2
CASGDAGGYEQYF
TGTGCCAGTGGTGATGCGGGAGGCTACGAGCAGTACTTC
>TRBV5-4|-|TRBJ2-7|TRBD2
CASSSIGTSGPYSYEQYF
TGTGCCAGCAGCTCGATAGGGACTAGCGGGCCCTACTCCTACGAGCAGTACTTC
>TRBV28|once|TRBJ2-3|-
CASSFLATGTDTQYF
TGTGCCAGCAGTTTTCTAGCTACCGGCACAGATACGCAGTATTTT
>TRBV4-1|-|TRBJ2-7|-
CASSQVAYRDSYEQYF
TGCGCCAGCAGCCAAGTTGCCTACCGCGACTCCTACGAGCAGTACTTC
>TRBV7-9|-|TRBJ2-2|-
CASSLGDTGELFF
TGTGCCAGCAGCCTAGGCGACACCGGGGAGCTGTTTTTT
>TRBV10-3|-|TRBJ1-5|-
CAISESETAKIKPQHF
TGTGCCATCAGTGAGTCTGAGACAGCCAAGATTAAGCCCCAGCATTTT
>TRBV7-9|-|TRBJ1-2|-
CASTNHQGRYTF
TGTGCCAGCACCAACCACCAGGGGAGATACACCTTC
>TRBV4-3|-|TRBJ1-2|-
CASSQEGWSGYTF
TGCGCCAGCAGCCAAGAGGGTTGGTCTGGCTACACCTTC